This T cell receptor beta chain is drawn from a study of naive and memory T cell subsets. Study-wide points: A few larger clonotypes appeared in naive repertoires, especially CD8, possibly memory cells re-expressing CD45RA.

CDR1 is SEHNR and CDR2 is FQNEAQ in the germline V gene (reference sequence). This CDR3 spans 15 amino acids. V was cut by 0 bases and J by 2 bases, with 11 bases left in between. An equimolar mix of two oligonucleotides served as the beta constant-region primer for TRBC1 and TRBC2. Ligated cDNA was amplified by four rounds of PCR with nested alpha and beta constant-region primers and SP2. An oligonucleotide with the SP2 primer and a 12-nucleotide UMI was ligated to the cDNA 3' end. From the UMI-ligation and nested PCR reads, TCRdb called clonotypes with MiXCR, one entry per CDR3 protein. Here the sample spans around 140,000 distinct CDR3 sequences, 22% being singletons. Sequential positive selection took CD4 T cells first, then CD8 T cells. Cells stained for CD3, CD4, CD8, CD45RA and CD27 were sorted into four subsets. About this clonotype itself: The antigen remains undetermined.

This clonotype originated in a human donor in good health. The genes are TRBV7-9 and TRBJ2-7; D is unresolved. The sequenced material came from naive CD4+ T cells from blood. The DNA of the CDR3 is TGTGCCAGCAGCTTAGCCGGTTACCAGACCTACGAGCAGTACTTC. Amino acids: CASSLAGYQTYEQYF.